The TCR beta chain under discussion was sequenced for a study of shared clonotypes between healthy human individuals. TCRdb keeps only in-frame clones here, not all; method: immunoSEQ multiplex PCR. The table includes some 1,400,000 clones, around 97% detected once. V was trimmed by 4 bases and J by 8 bases, leaving 7 bases between them. The CDR3 runs 11 residues. Per the germline V gene, CDR1 is SGHKS and CDR2 is YYEKEE (reference sequence). V usage is TRBV5-5 and J usage is TRBJ2-1; D remains ambiguous. The source material was naive CD4+ T cells sorted from blood. As to subset: CD45RA+ positively selected. The receptor was derived from a man aged 25 to 45 in good health. The CDR3 loop is CASSRAYEQFF. The DNA of the CDR3 is TGTGCCAGCAGCCGGGCCTATGAGCAGTTCTTC.